Shown below are 27 T cell receptor beta chains from a single sample sequenced in a study of blood T cell repertoires in COVID-19 (dated by TCRdb to 2018 to 2020). Library creation used the immunoSEQ multiplex PCR assay. TCRdb provides this immuneACCESS table in a form limited to in-frame rearrangements. Some clones are lacking; in checked studies, under half of them reflect an unresolved V gene, and why the rest are absent is not known. The sample includes fewer than 350,000 clones, with around 90% observed a single time. 2% to 2.5% of the sample is taken by the ten largest. Input material: PBMCs or T cells enriched from blood (not recorded which). The receptors were gathered from a woman in her thirties or forties with acute COVID-19.

The rearrangement uses TRBV7-2 and TRBJ2-5; TRBD2 aligns across 12 bases. In germline, CDR1 is SGHTA, CDR2 FQGNSA. V gave up 4 bases and J gave up 5 bases; unmatched junction bases: 8. The CDR3 has 16 residues. The chain's CDR3 is CASSSMALAGGETQYF. For the CDR3, the DNA is TGTGCCAGCAGCTCGATGGCTCTAGCGGGAGGGGAGACCCAGTACTTC. The full variable domain, its missing parts supplied by reference TRBV7-2 and TRBJ2-5, is GAGVSQSPSNKVTEKGKDVELRCDPISGHTALYWYRQSLGQGLEFLIYFQGNSAPDKSGLPSDRFSAERTGGSVSTLTIQRTQQEDSAVYLCASSSMALAGGETQYFGPGTRLLVL.

V usage is TRBV6-5 and J usage is TRBJ1-2; a possible D gene is TRBD1 (5 bases). CDR3 size: 15 residues. V shed 7 bases and J shed 4 bases, with 19 bases lying between them. Germline V gene data show CDR1 as MNHEY and CDR2 as SVGAGI. This CDR3 is CASTAGRGGVYGYTF. CDR3 in DNA: TGTGCCAGCACCGCAGGGCGGGGAGGGGTCTATGGCTACACCTTC.

The V and J genes are TRBV6-2 or TRBV6-3 and TRBJ2-1; TRBD2 matches at 10 bases. Germline CDR1 reads MNHEY; CDR2 reads SVGEGT. The V gene end was trimmed by 4 bases and the J gene end by 5 bases; junction bases not matched to a gene: 11. The CDR3 contains 17 residues. CDR3 coding DNA: TGTGCCAGCAGTTCCCCCGGGGGTAGCGGGAGGAACAATGAGCAGTTCTTC. This sequence encodes CASSSPGGSGRNNEQFF.

The chain uses TRBV9 and TRBJ2-5; D may be TRBD1 (6 bases). This CDR3 region has 16 residues. The germline CDR1 and CDR2 sequences are SGDLS and YYNGEE. V lost 3 bases, J lost 4 bases, and 19 bases lay in between. The CDR3 region is CASSAGTTARLETQYF. The CDR3 DNA is TGTGCCAGCAGCGCTGGGACAACCGCGCGTTTAGAGACCCAGTACTTC.

The CDR3 DNA follows: TGTGCCAGCAGCCAAGCGACAGGTGCCAAAAACATTCAGTACTTC. Its translation is CASSQATGAKNIQYF. This sequence joins TRBV3-1 (or the pseudogene TRBV3-2) and TRBJ2-4; a weak D match, TRBD1 (6 bases). The V gene's germline CDR1 is LGHDT and CDR2 YNNKEL (reference sequence). The CDR3 contains 15 residues. With 1 base removed from V and 1 base from J, the gap between germline ends came to 8 bases.

The V call is TRBV7-8, the J call TRBJ2-3; 10 bases map to TRBD2. From germline, CDR1 is SGHVS and CDR2 FQNEAQ. The V gene end was trimmed by 5 bases and the J gene end by 4 bases; junction bases not matched to a gene: 9. The CDR3 sequence is 16 residues long. The CDR3 here is CASSPQAGGQADTQYF. CDR3 nucleotide sequence: TGTGCCAGCAGCCCTCAAGCGGGGGGGCAGGCAGATACGCAGTATTTT.

J is TRBJ1-1 and V is TRBV7-3; TRBD1 agrees at 8 bases. Germline V CDR1 and CDR2: SGHTA, FQGTGA. The trim removed 5 bases at V and 10 bases at J, leaving 12 bases unmatched. The CDR3 loop spans 14 amino acids. CDR3 sequence: CASSPQHRTGRAFF. CDR3 bases: TGTGCCAGCAGCCCCCAACACCGGACAGGGAGAGCTTTCTTT. The entire variable domain, with the rest obtained from reference TRBV7-3 and TRBJ1-1, is as follows: GAGVSQTPSNKVTEKGKYVELRCDPISGHTALYWYRQSLGQGPEFLIYFQGTGAADDSGLPNDRFFAVRPEGSVSTLKIQRTERGDSAVYLCASSPQHRTGRAFFGQGTRLTVV.

This clone was counted only a few times. This rearrangement joins TRBV24-1 to TRBJ2-2; 7 nucleotides align to TRBD2. V shed 10 bases and J 7 bases; nucleotides not matched to a gene: 5. The CDR3 consists of 12 residues. CDR1 KGHDR and CDR2 SFDVKD come from the germline V gene. The DNA for the CDR3 is TGTGCCACTCGGGAGGCTGGCGGGGAGCTGTTTTTT. Protein: CATREAGGELFF.

V and J are TRBV29-1 and TRBJ2-1; 15 bases line up with TRBD2. Per germline, CDR1 SQVTM and CDR2 ANQGSEA. The J segment lost 8 bases and the V segment lost 6 bases, leaving 11 bases of the junction unmatched. The CDR3 covers 16 residues. The CDR3 bases are TGCAGCGTCGGGACAGGACTAGCGGGAGGGGTCCATGAGCAGTTCTTC. Translated, it gives CSVGTGLAGGVHEQFF.

V and J are TRBV30 and TRBJ2-3; TRBD2 is a possible D gene (6 bases). The germline CDR1 and CDR2 sequences are GTSNPN and SVGIG (reference sequence). The CDR3 spans 16 residues. The ends were cut back, 3 bases at V and 0 bases at J, with 16 bases in the middle. The CDR3 reads CAWSYARRGSTDTQYF. The CDR3, as DNA: TGTGCCTGGAGCTACGCGAGGCGGGGAAGCACAGATACGCAGTATTTT.

With respect to this clone: One junction end does not reproduce the germline sequence, and a read error may be involved. The rearrangement links TRBV4-3 to TRBJ2-1, with 14 bases identical to TRBD2. In germline, CDR1 is LGHNA, CDR2 YSLEER. The CDR3 totals 16 residues. The CDR3 region is CASSQGLAGDYHEQFF. The CDR3 DNA is TGCGCCAGCAGCCAGGGACTAGCGGGAGACTACCATGAGCAGTTCTTC.

The chain uses TRBV19 and TRBJ1-4; 8 nucleotides agree with TRBD1. The V gene end was trimmed by 5 bases and the J gene end by 2 bases; junction bases not matched to a gene: 7. Germline V gives CDR1 LNHDA, CDR2 SQIVND (reference sequence). The CDR3 consists of 16 residues. This CDR3 reads CASSVTGGITNEKLFF. The CDR3, as DNA: TGTGCCAGTAGTGTTACAGGGGGAATTACTAATGAAAAACTGTTTTTT.

The chain joins TRBV5-1 to TRBJ2-6; D is unresolved. V was shortened by 2 bases and J by 0 bases, with 6 bases between the two germline ends. Per the germline V gene, CDR1 is SGHRS and CDR2 is YFSETQ. The CDR3 length is 15 residues. CDR3 DNA: TGCGCCAGCAGCTTAGAGCACTCTGGGGCCAACGTCCTGACTTTC. As protein: CASSLEHSGANVLTF.

J is TRBJ1-4 and V is TRBV5-1; 9 bases are shared with TRBD1. Germline CDR1 is SGHRS and CDR2 is YFSETQ. Losses at the gene ends were 0 bases for V and 8 bases for J; bases not matched to a gene: 2. The CDR3 is 14 amino acids. The CDR3 here is CASSLGTGAEKLFF. The CDR3 DNA follows: TGCGCCAGCAGCTTGGGGACAGGGGCCGAAAAACTGTTTTTT. Combining the CDR3 with reference TRBV5-1 and TRBJ1-4 gives the whole variable domain KAGVTQTPRYLIKTRGQQVTLSCSPISGHRSVSWYQQTPGQGLQFLFEYFSETQRNKGNFPGRFSGRQFSNSRSEMNVSTLELGDSALYLCASSLGTGAEKLFFGSGTQLSVL.

The chain has TRBV27 and TRBJ1-6; TRBD1 might be the D (5 bases). Trimming removed 3 bases from V and 10 bases from J, with 16 bases in between. This CDR3 contains 15 residues. Germline-derived CDR1 and CDR2 are MNHEY and SMNVEV (reference sequence). CDR3 nucleotide sequence: TGTGCCAGCAGTTTCCGCAGGGAAGCCCGCTCACCCCTCCACTTT. Its protein product is CASSFRREARSPLHF.

The rearrangement uses TRBV2 and TRBJ2-1; 12 nucleotides align to TRBD2. CDR1 is SNHLY and CDR2 is FYNNEI in the germline V gene. CDR3 length: 16 amino acids. With V trimmed by 6 bases and J by 5 bases, 8 bases remained unmatched. The CDR3 sequence is CASSTQTSGGNNEQFF. CDR3 DNA sequence: TGTGCCAGCAGCACCCAGACTAGCGGGGGTAACAATGAGCAGTTCTTC.

This chain links TRBV7-2 with TRBJ2-3; 12 positions agree with TRBD2. Germline V gene lookup returns CDR1 SGHTA and CDR2 FQGNSA. This CDR3 is 15 amino acids long. J gave up 6 bases and V 5 bases, and 6 bases lay outside the gene matches. The CDR3 region has the DNA TGTGCCAGCAGCCCAACTAGCGGGAGGTGGGATACGCAGTATTTT. This sequence encodes CASSPTSGRWDTQYF.

DNA of the CDR3: TGTGCCAGCAGGGGACAGCCTAATGAAAAACTGTTTTTT. It codes for CASRGQPNEKLFF. The chain combines TRBV2 with TRBJ1-4, with 7 bases matching TRBD1. The CDR3 runs 13 residues. Per the germline V gene, CDR1 is SNHLY and CDR2 is FYNNEI. V shed 6 bases and J 3 bases; nucleotides not matched to a gene: 1.

This sequence joins TRBV18 and TRBJ1-2; D is perhaps TRBD1 (5 bases). This CDR3 spans 14 amino acids. Germline V lookup: CDR1 KGHSH, CDR2 LQKENI. V was cut by 0 bases and J by 8 bases, with 13 bases left in between. CDR3 sequence reads: CASSPPLRVGGYTF. The CDR3 nucleotides are TGTGCCAGCTCACCACCTCTCAGGGTAGGGGGCTACACCTTC.

V and J are TRBV15 and TRBJ2-7; no clear D. V was trimmed by 0 bases and J by 3 bases, leaving 12 bases between them. Germline assignment: CDR1 LNHNV and CDR2 YYDKDF (reference sequence). The CDR3 covers 15 residues. CDR3 sequence (DNA): TGTGCCACCAGCAGAGATCTCGGGTCGGACTACGAGCAGTACTTC. Residues: CATSRDLGSDYEQYF.

The rearrangement links TRBV27 to TRBJ1-1; 8 bases agree with TRBD1. J gave up 1 base and V 5 bases, and 6 bases lay outside the gene matches. The CDR3 spans 15 residues. CDR1 is MNHEY, CDR2 SMNVEV, per germline (reference sequence). CDR3 bases: TGTGCCAGCAGTGTAGGACAGGGTTGGAACACTGAAGCTTTCTTT. Encoded protein: CASSVGQGWNTEAFF.

V usage is TRBV28 and J usage is TRBJ2-5; TRBD1 agrees at 7 bases. The junction had 4 bases not matched to a gene; V was cut back by 5 bases and J by 4 bases. Germline loops: CDR1 MDHEN, CDR2 SYDVKM. This CDR3 is 13 amino acids long. The CDR3 DNA sequence: TGTGCCAGCAGTAAACAGGGGAGAGAGACCCAGTACTTC. This translates into CASSKQGRETQYF. The full variable domain, completed using reference TRBV28 and TRBJ2-5, is DVKVTQSSRYLVKRTGEKVFLECVQDMDHENMFWYRQDPGLGLRLIYFSYDVKMKEKGDIPEGYSVSREKKERFSLILESASTNQTSMYLCASSKQGRETQYFGPGTRLLVL.

This chain links TRBV4-1 with TRBJ2-7; possible D gene TRBD1, 6 bases. CDR1 MGHRA and CDR2 YSYEKL come from the germline V gene. This CDR3 contains 15 residues. Trimming removed 4 bases from V and 5 bases from J, with 18 bases in between. CDR3 residues: CASSPQNPWTDEQYF. The CDR3 bases are TGCGCCAGCAGCCCTCAAAATCCTTGGACAGACGAGCAGTACTTC.

J is TRBJ2-7 and V is TRBV28; TRBD1 aligns across 9 bases. With V trimmed by 4 bases and J by 5 bases, 9 bases remained unmatched. Germline V gene lookup returns CDR1 MDHEN and CDR2 SYDVKM. The CDR3 consists of 15 residues. CDR3 region: CASSSSGTGNNEQYF. CDR3 sequence (DNA): TGTGCCAGCAGTTCGTCCGGGACAGGGAATAACGAGCAGTACTTC.

The chain has TRBV10-3 and TRBJ1-2; 7 bases line up with TRBD1. The junction had 13 bases not matched to a gene; V was cut back by 2 bases and J by 4 bases. Germline CDR1 and CDR2: ENHRY and SYGVKD. This CDR3 contains 17 residues. The CDR3 nucleotides are TGTGCCATCAGTGAGGGAGTCGGAGGGGGCAGGGGCTATGGCTACACCTTC. Protein sequence: CAISEGVGGGRGYGYTF.

The chain is built from TRBV19 and TRBJ2-1; possibly TRBD2 for D (6 bases). The germline gives CDR1 LNHDA, CDR2 SQIVND (reference sequence). Trimming cost V 4 bases and J 1 base, with 11 bases left between them. The CDR3 runs to 15 residues. CDR3 DNA sequence: TGTGCCAGTAGTAGGCGGGGCGATTCCTACAATGAGCAGTTCTTC. Its translation: CASSRRGDSYNEQFF.

The chain joins TRBV7-6 to TRBJ1-5; no clear D gene. CDR3 length: 15 residues. CDR1 is SGHVS and CDR2 is FNYEAQ in the germline V gene. V was clipped by 6 bases and J by 2 bases, with 14 bases between them. The CDR3 bases are TGTGCCAGCAGTTGGACTGACGTGGGCAATCAGCCCCAGCATTTT. Encoded protein: CASSWTDVGNQPQHF.